These 24 T cell receptor beta chains were all obtained from the same sample, sequenced in a study of blood T cell repertoires in COVID-19. Only in-frame clones appear in the TCRdb table, and some are missing; sequencing was by immunoSEQ multiplex PCR. The sample yields fewer than 200,000 clones, roughly 87% seen once. The sample consisted of peripheral blood. The receptors originated from a man aged 55 to 70 with active or convalescent COVID-19.

V usage is TRBV29-1 and J usage is TRBJ2-7; tentative D call: TRBD2 (6 bases). The CDR3 totals 12 residues. The germline V gene encodes CDR1 SQVTM and CDR2 ANQGSEA. Trimming took off 4 bases at V and 3 bases at J, with 10 bases between the two ends. DNA for the CDR3: TGCAGCGTTGGGGAGGAATTCTACGAGCAGTACTTC. Its protein product is CSVGEEFYEQYF.

This chain connects TRBV9 to TRBJ1-2; 8 bases line up with TRBD1. The germline V gene has CDR1 SGDLS and CDR2 YYNGEE. CDR3 length: 14 amino acids. V lost 0 bases, J lost 8 bases, and 6 bases stayed unmatched. The CDR3 nucleotides are TGTGCCAGCAGCGTAGCTACAGGGGGAGGCGGCTACACCTTC. This translates into CASSVATGGGGYTF.

The chain has TRBV14 and TRBJ1-5, with 9 bases aligning to TRBD1. The CDR3 has 19 amino acids. Germline CDR1 is SGHDN and CDR2 is FVKESK. Trimming took 0 bases from V and 2 from J; bases not matched to a gene: 11. The CDR3 reads CASSQDRDRVREGNQPQHF. CDR3 nucleotide sequence: TGTGCCAGCAGCCAAGATCGGGACAGGGTGAGGGAGGGCAATCAGCCCCAGCATTTT.

V gene TRBV21-1 combines with J gene TRBJ1-2; the D call TRBD1 from the table was never checked on the DNA. TRBV21-1 is a recognized pseudogene. This CDR3 is built from 15 residues. The CDR3 here is CASSKLRRVGIGYTF. As DNA, the CDR3 is TGTGCCAGCAGCAAATTGCGCAGGGTTGGTATTGGCTACACCTTC.

The V and J genes are TRBV2 and TRBJ2-5, with TRBD1 as a possible D gene (6 bases). Germline lookup yields CDR1 SNHLY and CDR2 FYNNEI. The CDR3 totals 13 residues. Trimming pared 6 bases from V and 3 bases from J, leaving 11 bases between. CDR3 coding DNA: TGTGCCAGCAGCAGGGGCAGTGAAGAGACCCAGTACTTC. Protein product: CASSRGSEETQYF.

The chain carries TRBV2 and TRBJ1-3; D is unclear. V gave up 2 bases and J gave up 0 bases, with 8 bases separating them. Per the germline V gene, CDR1 is SNHLY and CDR2 is FYNNEI. The CDR3 has 15 residues. CDR3 region: CASSETYGSGNTIYF. The CDR3 DNA reads TGTGCCAGCAGTGAAACGTACGGCTCTGGAAACACCATATATTTT.

A single count supports this clone. The chain links TRBV20-1 to TRBJ2-1, with unresolved D. The CDR3 consists of 11 residues. The germline V gene has CDR1 DFQATT and CDR2 SNEGSKA (reference sequence). Deletions cut 7 bases from V and 2 bases from J, with 6 bases between. CDR3 in DNA: TGCAGTGTATCCCCCTACAATGAGCAGTTCTTC. It specifies CSVSPYNEQFF.

The chain is built from TRBV7-2 and TRBJ1-2, with TRBD1 identical over 7 bases. V trimming: 5 bases; J trimming: 4 bases; junction bases outside the gene matches: 10. This CDR3 has 15 amino acids. Germline V gene sequence: CDR1 SGHTA, CDR2 FQGNSA. The CDR3 nucleotides are TGTGCCAGCAGCCTTACAGGGGAAGGGGGCTATGGCTACACCTTC. As protein: CASSLTGEGGYGYTF. Using reference TRBV7-2 and TRBJ1-2 for the parts outside the CDR3, the full variable domain is GAGVSQSPSNKVTEKGKDVELRCDPISGHTALYWYRQSLGQGLEFLIYFQGNSAPDKSGLPSDRFSAERTGGSVSTLTIQRTQQEDSAVYLCASSLTGEGGYGYTFGSGTRLTVV.

V is TRBV5-1 and J is TRBJ2-2, with a tentative D call TRBD1 (7 bases). This CDR3 region has 17 residues. Trimming cost V 0 bases and J 2 bases, with 14 bases left between them. CDR1 is SGHRS, CDR2 YFSETQ, per germline. The CDR3 DNA reads as TGCGCCAGCAGCTTGGGTTCGCAGGGGGGCAACACCGGGGAGCTGTTTTTT. It is translated as CASSLGSQGGNTGELFF.

The chain employs TRBV6-5 and TRBJ1-4; no reliable D call. CDR1 MNHEY and CDR2 SVGAGI come from the germline V gene. This CDR3 is 13 amino acids long. Trimming took off 6 bases at V and 3 bases at J, with 8 bases between the two ends. CDR3 protein: CASSMDSNEKLFF. The CDR3 DNA reads TGTGCCAGCAGCATGGACTCTAATGAAAAACTGTTTTTT.

The CDR3 loop is CASSRQGMANEKLFF. In DNA form, the CDR3 reads TGTGCCAGCAGCCGACAGGGAATGGCTAATGAAAAACTGTTTTTT. The chain has TRBV7-9 and TRBJ1-4, with TRBD1 matching over 7 bases. V was clipped by 5 bases and J by 3 bases; unmatched bases: 6. There are 15 residues in the CDR3. The germline V gene encodes CDR1 SEHNR and CDR2 FQNEAQ (reference sequence).

The chain combines TRBV5-5 with TRBJ2-3; 8 positions match TRBD2. The V and J ends lost 2 bases and 3 bases, in that order; junction bases with no gene match: 5. The CDR3 contains 15 residues. Germline assignment: CDR1 SGHKS and CDR2 YYEKEE (reference sequence). In nucleotides, the CDR3 is TGTGCCAGCAGCTTCCTAGCGGGCGATACAGATACGCAGTATTTT. Translated: CASSFLAGDTDTQYF.

The gene calls are TRBV19 and TRBJ1-3, with D possibly being TRBD1 (6 bases). Germline loops: CDR1 LNHDA, CDR2 SQIVND (reference sequence). The CDR3 is 14 amino acids. V was clipped by 8 bases and J by 4 bases, with 15 bases between them. CDR3: CASDTTGFGNTIYF. The CDR3, as DNA: TGTGCCAGTGATACTACAGGGTTCGGAAACACCATATATTTT.

V and J are TRBV7-2 and TRBJ2-3; D remains unclear. CDR3 size: 13 residues. Trimming removed 5 bases from V and 2 bases from J, with 8 bases in between. CDR1 SGHTA and CDR2 FQGNSA come from the germline V gene. CDR3: CASSLRITDTQYF. The CDR3 coding sequence is TGTGCCAGCAGCCTGAGGATCACAGATACGCAGTATTTT.

V gene TRBV18 combines with J gene TRBJ2-7; TRBD1 aligns across 12 bases. CDR3 length equals 16 residues. Germline V lookup: CDR1 KGHSH, CDR2 LQKENI. The V and J ends lost 6 bases and 6 bases, in that order; junction bases with no gene match: 12. The CDR3 sequence: CASSPQMGQGAGEQYF. For the CDR3, the DNA is TGTGCCAGCTCGCCCCAGATGGGACAGGGGGCAGGCGAGCAGTACTTC.

V is TRBV18 and J is TRBJ1-1; D unclear. There are 14 residues in the CDR3. V lost 3 bases, J lost 9 bases, and 17 bases lay in between. Germline CDR1 KGHSH, CDR2 LQKENI. DNA for the CDR3: TGTGCCAGCTCACCTCCCGAGACAACTGATAAAGCTTTCTTT. Translated: CASSPPETTDKAFF.

V is TRBV15 and J is TRBJ2-6, with TRBD1 identical over 8 bases. The CDR3 length is 15 residues. V lost 8 bases to trimming and J lost 0 bases; unmatched junction nucleotides: 3. Germline CDR1 is LNHNV and CDR2 is YYDKDF (reference sequence). The CDR3 DNA follows: TGTGCCACCCGGACAGGGTTCTCTGGGGCCAACGTCCTGACTTTC. This encodes CATRTGFSGANVLTF.

The chain combines TRBV28 with TRBJ1-3; D is unclear. V was trimmed by 3 bases and J by 0 bases, leaving 12 bases between them. Looked up from germline, CDR1 is MDHEN and CDR2 is SYDVKM. This CDR3 is built from 16 residues. The CDR3 loop is CASSLVEPSSGNTIYF. CDR3 bases: TGTGCCAGCAGTTTGGTCGAACCGAGCTCTGGAAACACCATATATTTT.

The gene calls are TRBV5-4 and TRBJ2-1; 10 bases agree with TRBD2. Trimming took 3 bases from V and 5 from J; bases not matched to a gene: 11. The CDR3 is 17 residues long. The germline V gene has CDR1 SGHNT and CDR2 YYREEE (reference sequence). The CDR3 coding sequence is TGTGCCAGCAGCTCCACCACTTACAGCGGGGGGGACAATGAGCAGTTCTTC. As protein: CASSSTTYSGGDNEQFF.

This clone was found a few times. The chain joins TRBV6-1 to TRBJ2-4, with 8 bases lining up with TRBD2. Looked up from germline, CDR1 is MNHNS and CDR2 is SASEGT. This CDR3 is built from 15 residues. The V segment lost 2 bases and the J segment 8 bases; nucleotides outside the gene matches: 8. The CDR3 loop is CASSEFAGGADIQYF. Written as DNA, the CDR3 is TGTGCCAGCAGTGAATTCGCGGGGGGAGCGGACATTCAGTACTTC.

The V gene is TRBV2, the J gene TRBJ2-2, with 10 bases identical to TRBD1. V shed 8 bases and J 4 bases; nucleotides not matched to a gene: 7. From germline, CDR1 is SNHLY and CDR2 FYNNEI. This CDR3 has 15 residues. The CDR3 loop reads CASYGQGVGTGELFF. The CDR3 DNA reads TGTGCCAGCTATGGACAGGGGGTAGGCACCGGGGAGCTGTTTTTT.

This clone was picked up many times. The chain links TRBV30 to TRBJ1-6; tentative D call: TRBD1 (5 bases). This CDR3 is built from 15 residues. From germline, CDR1 is GTSNPN and CDR2 SVGIG (reference sequence). Deletions cut 0 bases from V and 14 bases from J, with 20 bases between. The CDR3 DNA sequence: TGTGCCTGGAGTGTACTACTACAGGTCAATGGGTCCCTCCACTTT. It translates to CAWSVLLQVNGSLHF.

This chain joins TRBV6-5 and TRBJ1-5, with a possible D match to TRBD1 (6 bases). Germline V CDR1 and CDR2: MNHEY, SVGAGI. V lost 6 bases, J lost 3 bases, and 15 bases lay in between. The CDR3 is 15 residues long. The CDR3 sequence is CASRLTGQINQPQHF. CDR3 nucleotides: TGTGCCAGCAGGCTGACCGGACAGATCAATCAGCCCCAGCATTTT.

This rearrangement joins TRBV11-1 to TRBJ2-7; 9 positions agree with TRBD2. Germline V gene sequence: CDR1 SGHAT, CDR2 FQDESV (reference sequence). The junction had 4 bases not matched to a gene; V was cut back by 4 bases and J by 0 bases. CDR3 length equals 15 residues. The CDR3 here is CASSSSGGSSYEQYF. The CDR3 nucleotides are TGTGCCAGCAGCTCCAGCGGGGGGTCCTCCTACGAGCAGTACTTC.